The 29 T cell receptor beta chains reported below all come from one sample, sequenced in a study of CD8+ T cells in alopecia areata. RNA, once extracted, was reverse transcribed into cDNA for use as the sequencing template. Assay used: immunoSEQ multiplex PCR; TCRdb lists only in-frame clones, some missing. This table has approximately 180,000 clones, around 50% appearing once. Sequencing used CD4+ T cells sorted from blood, obtained at week 0. These receptors were collected from a human donor with alopecia areata.

Only a few counts were recorded for this clone. The J gene is TRBJ2-2, the V gene TRBV29-1; a weak D match, TRBD1 (6 bases). CDR1 SQVTM and CDR2 ANQGSEA come from the germline V gene. This CDR3 is 14 amino acids long. V lost 7 bases and J 2 bases, leaving 14 bases between the germline ends. The CDR3 sequence: CSAIGTSNTGELFF. The CDR3, as DNA: TGCAGCGCTATCGGGACAAGCAACACCGGGGAGCTGTTTTTT.

The chain combines TRBV10-3 with TRBJ2-3; D not certain. Trimming left V 6 bases short and J 2 bases short, with 3 bases between. From germline, CDR1 is ENHRY and CDR2 SYGVKD. The CDR3 runs 11 residues. The CDR3: CAIRNTDTQYF. CDR3 sequence (DNA): TGTGCCATCAGAAACACAGATACGCAGTATTTT.

The chain carries TRBV10-2 and TRBJ1-5, with D tentatively TRBD1 (6 bases). Trimming left V 3 bases short and J 1 base short, with 7 bases between. CDR3 length: 14 residues. Germline assignment: CDR1 WSHSY and CDR2 SAAADI. Written as DNA, the CDR3 is TGCGCCAGCAGTGAACAGGGAAGCAATCAGCCCCAGCATTTT. It encodes CASSEQGSNQPQHF.

The rearrangement links TRBV29-1 to TRBJ2-5; 9 nucleotides match TRBD1. The CDR3 has 16 amino acids. V shed 4 bases and J 5 bases; nucleotides not matched to a gene: 14. The germline gives CDR1 SQVTM, CDR2 ANQGSEA. The CDR3 loop reads CSVGGAGQGLGETQYF. CDR3 in DNA: TGCAGCGTTGGGGGTGCGGGACAGGGACTCGGGGAGACCCAGTACTTC.

The J gene is TRBJ1-6, the V gene TRBV6-6; maybe TRBD1 (5 bases). This CDR3 region has 13 residues. Germline V gives CDR1 MNHNY, CDR2 SVGAGI (reference sequence). V was trimmed by 6 bases and J by 10 bases, leaving 13 bases between them. The CDR3 sequence is CASSLGVRSPLHF. The CDR3 DNA follows: TGTGCCAGCAGCCTGGGGGTACGGTCACCCCTCCACTTT.

The chain recombines TRBV30 with TRBJ2-1, with D possibly being TRBD1 (6 bases). Germline V lookup: CDR1 GTSNPN, CDR2 SVGIG (reference sequence). The V gene lost 3 bases and the J gene lost 10 bases, with 13 bases spanning the gap. The CDR3 loop spans 12 amino acids. This chain's CDR3 is CAWSATGIEQFF. The CDR3 coding sequence is TGTGCCTGGAGCGCCACAGGGATAGAGCAGTTCTTC.

The CDR3 coding sequence is TGCAGCGTTCTCAGGGGGCAAGAGCAGTACTTC. Encoded protein: CSVLRGQEQYF. The chain is built from TRBV29-1 and TRBJ2-7, with 8 nucleotides matching TRBD1. The V and J ends lost 5 bases and 7 bases, in that order; junction bases with no gene match: 4. In germline, CDR1 is SQVTM, CDR2 ANQGSEA. The CDR3 covers 11 residues.

This clone showed up just a few times. The chain uses TRBV29-1 and TRBJ2-6; no firm D call. V was cut by 4 bases and J by 0 bases, with 4 bases left in between. Germline CDR1 and CDR2: SQVTM and ANQGSEA. This CDR3 contains 13 residues. The CDR3 coding sequence is TGCAGCGTTGCCCTCTCTGGGGCCAACGTCCTGACTTTC. As protein: CSVALSGANVLTF.

The chain employs TRBV2 and TRBJ1-5, with D maybe TRBD1 (6 bases). Germline values: CDR1 SNHLY, CDR2 FYNNEI. Trimming took off 7 bases at V and 1 base at J, with 11 bases between the two ends. This CDR3 comprises 14 residues. DNA for the CDR3: TGTGCCAGCAAGGGGGTTACGAGCAATCAGCCCCAGCATTTT. Translating it yields CASKGVTSNQPQHF.

This clone turned up a few times. The chain links TRBV20-1 to TRBJ2-5, with D possibly matching TRBD2 (6 bases). This CDR3 region has 11 residues. V was cut by 4 bases and J by 13 bases, with 16 bases left in between. Germline assignment: CDR1 DFQATT and CDR2 SNEGSKA (reference sequence). The CDR3 is CSATWNKAGYF. The CDR3 nucleotides read TGCAGTGCTACCTGGAACAAAGCGGGGTACTTC.

This clone was found a few times. The chain carries TRBV19 and TRBJ2-1; 10 nucleotides agree with TRBD2. Germline lookup yields CDR1 LNHDA and CDR2 SQIVND (reference sequence). This CDR3 has 15 residues. J gave up 6 bases and V 5 bases, and 7 bases lay outside the gene matches. CDR3 sequence reads: CASSPLAGEANEQFF. The CDR3 DNA is TGTGCCAGTAGTCCTCTAGCGGGGGAAGCCAATGAGCAGTTCTTC.

This chain connects TRBV30 to TRBJ1-3; weak D call: TRBD1 (5 bases). Trimming cost V 2 bases and J 0 bases, with 11 bases left between them. Germline V gives CDR1 GTSNPN, CDR2 SVGIG (reference sequence). The CDR3 runs to 15 residues. The CDR3 sequence is CAWSRPGRSGNTIYF. In nucleotides, the CDR3 is TGTGCCTGGAGTCGTCCGGGGCGCTCTGGAAACACCATATATTTT.

As regards this clone: Within the sample, other DNA sequences also encode this same CDR3. The chain combines TRBV30 with TRBJ1-1; no clear D gene. Germline lookup yields CDR1 GTSNPN and CDR2 SVGIG (reference sequence). V lost 4 bases to trimming and J lost 1 base, with 4 bases between them. The CDR3 contains 11 residues. The CDR3 here is CAWTRNTEAFF. CDR3 nucleotides: TGTGCCTGGACTAGGAACACTGAAGCTTTCTTT. The variable domain in full, with the rest retrieved from reference TRBV30 and TRBJ1-1, is SQTIHQWPATLVQPVGSPLSLECTVEGTSNPNLYWYRQAAGRGLQLLFYSVGIGQISSEVPQNLSASRPQDRQFILSSKKLLLSDSGFYLCAWTRNTEAFFGQGTRLTVV.

The chain combines TRBV2 with TRBJ1-2, with 7 positions matching TRBD1. The germline CDR1 and CDR2 sequences are SNHLY and FYNNEI. CDR3 length: 12 amino acids. J was trimmed by 8 bases and V by 6 bases; bases with no gene match: 6. The CDR3 nucleotides are TGTGCCAGCAGCGCACAGGGGCCGGGCTACACCTTC. Translation: CASSAQGPGYTF.

This clone was observed once. The chain has TRBV6-1 and TRBJ1-5; TRBD1 matches 7 bases. The CDR3 sequence is 17 residues long. Germline V CDR1 and CDR2: MNHNS, SASEGT. V lost 3 bases, J lost 0 bases, and 8 bases stayed unmatched. The CDR3 DNA is TGTGCCAGCAGTGACAGGGGGTCCATGTATAGCAATCAGCCCCAGCATTTT. This gives the protein CASSDRGSMYSNQPQHF.

The sample holds a few counts of this clone. V and J are TRBV14 and TRBJ2-1; no reliable D call. The germline V gene encodes CDR1 SGHDN and CDR2 FVKESK. V gave up 6 bases and J gave up 9 bases, with 15 bases separating them. This CDR3 region has 13 residues. The CDR3 reads CASSPFMLTEQFF. CDR3 DNA sequence: TGTGCCAGCAGTCCCTTCATGCTCACTGAGCAGTTCTTC.

Only a few counts were recorded for this clone. V is TRBV7-9 and J is TRBJ2-3, with D perhaps matching TRBD2 (6 bases). V lost 8 bases and J lost 2, with 11 bases in between. Germline assignment: CDR1 SEHNR and CDR2 FQNEAQ (reference sequence). This CDR3 has 13 amino acids. CDR3 bases: TGTGCCAGCGGCGGGGCAGACACAGATACGCAGTATTTT. It encodes CASGGADTDTQYF.

The gene calls are TRBV15 and TRBJ2-5, with D possibly being TRBD1 or TRBD2 (5 bases each). From germline, CDR1 is LNHNV and CDR2 YYDKDF (reference sequence). The CDR3 consists of 17 residues. Trimming left V 5 bases short and J 1 base short, with 20 bases between. DNA for the CDR3: TGTGCCACCAGCCAGTATGGCAGGTGGGGGTCCCAAGAGACCCAGTACTTC. It encodes CATSQYGRWGSQETQYF. Full variable domain (remainder filled in from reference TRBV15 and TRBJ2-5): DAMVIQNPRYQVTQFGKPVTLSCSQTLNHNVMYWYQQKSSQAPKLLFHYYDKDFNNEADTPDNFQSRRPNTSFCFLDIRSPGLGDTAMYLCATSQYGRWGSQETQYFGPGTRLLVL.

The gene calls are TRBV30 and TRBJ1-2; D gene ambiguous. Germline V lookup: CDR1 GTSNPN, CDR2 SVGIG (reference sequence). V lost 2 bases, J lost 6 bases, and 7 bases lay in between. This CDR3 is 11 amino acids long. The CDR3 loop is CAWSRRNGYTF. The CDR3 nucleotides are TGTGCCTGGAGTCGGAGGAATGGCTACACCTTC.

This clone was seen a few times. The CDR3 nucleotides read TGCAGCGTTCAGGACAGGCCACGATTGTCCGGAAATTACGAGCAGTACTTC. Its protein is CSVQDRPRLSGNYEQYF. V is TRBV29-1 and J is TRBJ2-7; 7 bases match TRBD1. This CDR3 has 17 amino acids. V lost 5 bases to trimming and J lost 4 bases; unmatched junction nucleotides: 20. Germline CDR1 is SQVTM and CDR2 is ANQGSEA.

Here the CDR3 reads CASSPYLNSGANVLTF. In nucleotides, the CDR3 is TGTGCCAGTAGTCCGTACCTTAACTCTGGGGCCAACGTCCTGACTTTC. The chain carries TRBV19 and TRBJ2-6; no clear D gene. This CDR3 is built from 16 residues. The V gene's germline CDR1 is LNHDA and CDR2 SQIVND (reference sequence). Between the trimmed V and J ends, which lost 5 bases and 0 bases, there was a span of 11 bases.

This clone was detected only a few times. The chain links TRBV2 to TRBJ1-5; TRBD1 agrees at 9 bases. Germline loops: CDR1 SNHLY, CDR2 FYNNEI. J lost 2 bases, V lost 4 bases, and 3 bases had no gene match. CDR3 length equals 15 residues. CDR3 residues: CASSGDRVGNQPQHF. CDR3 nucleotides: TGTGCCAGCAGTGGGGACAGGGTGGGCAATCAGCCCCAGCATTTT.

The rearrangement joins TRBV5-1 to TRBJ1-1; TRBD1 matches at 7 bases. The germline V gene has CDR1 SGHRS and CDR2 YFSETQ. This CDR3 comprises 15 residues. V was pared by 3 bases and J by 5 bases, with 10 bases of the junction left unmatched. The CDR3 DNA sequence: TGCGCCAGCAGCTGGGGGCTCAGGGGGAGTACTGAAGCTTTCTTT. Protein sequence: CASSWGLRGSTEAFF.

The chain combines TRBV4-2 with TRBJ2-3; D gene ambiguous. The CDR3 runs 13 residues. The germline V gene has CDR1 LGHNA and CDR2 YNFKEQ. V was cut by 3 bases and J by 4 bases, with 8 bases left in between. Written as DNA, the CDR3 is TGTGCCAGCAGCCAGGAGAAAGCAGATACGCAGTATTTT. This sequence encodes CASSQEKADTQYF.

The chain recombines TRBV7-9 with TRBJ2-5; perhaps TRBD2 as D (5 bases). CDR3 length: 15 residues. Germline V gene lookup returns CDR1 SEHNR and CDR2 FQNEAQ (reference sequence). The V end was cut by 11 bases, the J end by 0 bases, with 19 bases between. The CDR3 nucleotides read TGTGCCGGAGGATCGGGTTTGGGGAACCAAGAGACCCAGTACTTC. Encoded protein: CAGGSGLGNQETQYF.

The J gene is TRBJ1-6, the V gene TRBV9; no reliable D call. The CDR3 is 15 residues long. CDR1 is SGDLS and CDR2 is YYNGEE in the germline V gene. V dropped 3 bases and J dropped 7 bases, with 14 bases sitting between them. CDR3 nucleotide sequence: TGTGCCAGCAGCGCAGACGCCACCGGGAATTCACCCCTCCACTTT. It specifies CASSADATGNSPLHF. Together with reference TRBV9 and TRBJ1-6, the CDR3 gives the full variable domain: DSGVTQTPKHLITATGQRVTLRCSPRSGDLSVYWYQQSLDQGLQFLIQYYNGEERAKGNILERFSAQQFPDLHSELNLSSLELGDSALYFCASSADATGNSPLHFGNGTRLTVT.

This clone was found a few times. This rearrangement joins TRBV29-1 to TRBJ2-3, with 7 bases lining up with TRBD2. The CDR3 is 13 amino acids. The germline V gene has CDR1 SQVTM and CDR2 ANQGSEA. J lost 5 bases, V lost 6 bases, and 8 bases had no gene match. The chain's CDR3 is CSVIGRGRDTQYF. CDR3 bases: TGCAGCGTGATTGGACGCGGGAGAGATACGCAGTATTTT.

This clone was detected only a few times. V and J are TRBV29-1 and TRBJ2-3; TRBD2 might be the D (5 bases). CDR1 is SQVTM, CDR2 ANQGSEA, per germline. The CDR3 has 16 amino acids. The germline V and J ends were trimmed by 6 bases and 0 bases, with 19 bases remaining between them. The CDR3 reads CSVAALAGSSTDTQYF. The CDR3 region has the DNA TGCAGCGTCGCCGCCCTGGCGGGCAGTAGCACAGATACGCAGTATTTT.

As DNA, the CDR3 is TGTGCCTGGAGTGTACGTGGAGGGAGGCAGTTCTTC. As protein: CAWSVRGGRQFF. The chain is built from TRBV30 and TRBJ2-1; a possible D gene is TRBD2 (6 bases). V was pared by 0 bases and J by 12 bases, with 12 bases between. Germline CDR1 and CDR2: GTSNPN and SVGIG (reference sequence). The CDR3 consists of 12 residues.